Listed below are T cell receptor beta chains from one sample, sequenced in a study of blood T cell repertoires in COVID-19. Clones were sequenced by immunoSEQ multiplex PCR, and TCRdb holds only the in-frame ones, with some missing. The sample has around 130,000 clones; around nine tenths are singletons. The sequenced sample was peripheral blood. These receptors all come from a woman between 50 and 59 years old with acute or convalescent COVID-19. Each CDR3 is given with its conserved first and last residue. The D gene is left open where the match is weak. Not every row has a clone size; where given, it reads once, few, many or a size class.

TRBJ1-1,.,.,TRBV11-2,CASSLGQGIGAFF,TGTGCCAGCAGCCTCGGGCAGGGGATAGGAGCTTTCTTT
TRBJ2-1,once,.,TRBV12-3/TRBV12-4,CASGGQGSGEQFF,TGTGCCAGCGGCGGCCAGGGTAGCGGTGAGCAGTTCTTC
TRBJ2-5,.,.,TRBV6-5,CASSYFTGLGETQYF,TGTGCCAGCAGTTACTTCACGGGTCTGGGAGAGACCCAGTACTTC
TRBJ2-3,once,TRBD2,TRBV7-2,CASSSDNWGASGRDTQYF,TGTGCCAGCAGCTCCGACAACTGGGGGGCTAGCGGGAGAGATACGCAGTATTTT
TRBJ1-5,once,.,TRBV5-1,CASSPIWGEAQHF,TGCGCCAGCAGCCCGATCTGGGGCGAGGCCCAGCATTTT
TRBJ1-1,.,.,TRBV5-1,CASSLGGGLTEAFF,TGCGCCAGCAGCTTGGGCGGAGGGTTGACTGAAGCTTTCTTT
TRBJ2-2,.,.,TRBV7-3,CASSLGEGGELFF,TGTGCCAGCAGCTTAGGCGAGGGCGGGGAGCTGTTTTTT
TRBJ2-7,.,.,TRBV2,CASSERAARYLPYEQYF,TGTGCCAGCAGTGAAAGAGCGGCCCGGTATTTACCCTACGAGCAGTACTTC
TRBJ2-7,.,TRBD1,TRBV4-3,CASSQEGQGYYEQYF,TGCGCCAGCAGCCAAGAGGGACAGGGGTACTACGAGCAGTACTTC
TRBJ1-3,.,.,TRBV6-5,CASSLELSGNTIYF,TGTGCCAGCAGTCTTGAGCTCTCTGGAAACACCATATATTTT
TRBJ2-5,.,.,TRBV5-8,CASSPPGVGEETQYF,TGTGCCAGCAGCCCACCGGGGGTAGGGGAAGAGACCCAGTACTTC
TRBJ2-5,.,TRBD2,TRBV7-6,CASSLERGVQETQYF,TGTGCCAGCAGCTTAGAACGGGGGGTTCAAGAGACCCAGTACTTC
TRBJ1-5,.,.,TRBV27,CASSLEAGRGPQHF,TGTGCCAGCAGTTTAGAAGCTGGCCGCGGGCCCCAGCATTTT
TRBJ2-5,.,.,TRBV5-1,CASSLTPIAALETQYF,TGCGCCAGCAGCCTAACCCCGATAGCTGCTTTGGAGACCCAGTACTTC
TRBJ2-1,.,.,TRBV4-3,CASSQDLALGENNEQFF,TGCGCCAGCAGCCAAGATTTGGCCCTTGGGGAGAACAATGAGCAGTTCTTC
TRBJ2-5,.,TRBD2,TRBV18,CASSPRREAGETQYF,TGTGCCAGCTCACCACGGCGGGAGGCTGGGGAGACCCAGTACTTC
TRBJ2-1,.,TRBD1,TRBV24-1,CATSALTGRYNEQFF,TGTGCCACCAGTGCTTTGACAGGGAGATACAATGAGCAGTTCTTC
TRBJ2-7,.,TRBD1,TRBV4-1,CASSQDRGLYEQYF,TGCGCCAGCAGCCAAGACAGGGGGCTCTACGAGCAGTACTTC
TRBJ2-6,.,.,TRBV30,CACLRGAGANVLTF,TGTGCCTGTCTCAGGGGTGCCGGGGCCAACGTCCTGACTTTC
TRBJ2-5,.,TRBD1,TRBV5-1,CASNPRGGEEETQYF,TGCGCCAGCAATCCCCGAGGGGGCGAAGAGGAGACCCAGTACTTC
TRBJ1-4,.,TRBD1,TRBV6-6,CASSSRQGIEKLFF,TGTGCCAGCAGTTCCCGACAGGGGATAGAAAAACTGTTTTTT
TRBJ1-2,.,TRBD1,TRBV19,CASSIARGPNYGYTF,TGTGCCAGTAGTATCGCCAGGGGGCCTAACTATGGCTACACCTTC
TRBJ1-3,.,.,TRBV7-2,CASSLGRVSGNTIYF,TGTGCCAGCAGCTTGGGGAGGGTCTCTGGAAACACCATATATTTT
TRBJ1-1,.,.,TRBV4-3,CASSQDRWRTEAFF,TGCGCCAGCAGCCAAGATCGTTGGAGGACTGAAGCTTTCTTT
TRBJ2-3,.,.,TRBV12-3/TRBV12-4,CASSLAPSTRWYF,TGTGCCAGCAGTTTAGCGCCGTCGACTCGGTGGTATTTT